Shown below are 11 T cell receptor beta chains from a single sample sequenced in a study of cytomegalovirus exposure and HLA in healthy donors. It was with 60 Vbeta and 13 Jbeta primers that the PCR ran. Some clones are missing from TCRdb's copy, which holds only in-frame ones; the method was immunoSEQ multiplex PCR. The table lists 100,000 to 150,000 clones, just over 70% of them singletons. The source material was PBMCs. The receptors originated from a woman aged 55-70 years in good health and CMV-seropositive.

In DNA form, the CDR3 reads TGTGCCAGCGGGGGCTTACAGCCCGAGCAGTACTTC. Translated, it gives CASGGLQPEQYF. V gene TRBV7-9 combines with J gene TRBJ2-5; tentative D call: TRBD1 (6 bases). The J call may be mistaken, given a closer DNA end match to TRBJ2-7. Germline CDR1 reads SEHNR; CDR2 reads FQNEAQ (reference sequence). This CDR3 has 12 residues.

This chain connects TRBV18 to TRBJ2-5; D unresolved. V was clipped by 5 bases and J by 1 base, with 8 bases between them. The CDR3 totals 13 residues. Germline values: CDR1 KGHSH, CDR2 LQKENI. CDR3 bases: TGTGCCAGCTCATCGACTGCCCAAGAGACCCAGTACTTC. Translating gives CASSSTAQETQYF.

The chain has TRBV10-1 and TRBJ2-3; 8 bases align to TRBD1. The CDR3 loop spans 15 amino acids. V shed 4 bases, J shed 6 bases, and the junction held 9 bases outside the gene matches. In germline, CDR1 is WNHNN, CDR2 SYGVQD (reference sequence). In DNA, the CDR3 is TGCGCCAGCAGTGGGATCCAGGGGGCCGGCGATACGCAGTATTTT. Translation gives CASSGIQGAGDTQYF.

This clone was picked up a small number of times. This chain connects TRBV7-9 to TRBJ1-5; 8 bases match TRBD1. This CDR3 has 16 residues. V lost 5 bases to trimming and J lost 4 bases; unmatched junction nucleotides: 10. Germline V gene sequence: CDR1 SEHNR, CDR2 FQNEAQ (reference sequence). The CDR3 DNA is TGTGCCAGCAGCCCACGGGGGGACAGGCAAAATCAGCCCCAGCATTTT. Protein product: CASSPRGDRQNQPQHF. Variable domain in full (rest from reference TRBV7-9 and TRBJ1-5): DTGVSQNPRHKITKRGQNVTFRCDPISEHNRLYWYRQTLGQGPEFLTYFQNEAQLEKSRLLSDRFSAERPKGSFSTLEIQRTEQGDSAMYLCASSPRGDRQNQPQHFGDGTRLSIL.

Written as DNA, the CDR3 is TGTGCCAGCAGCTTTCAGCGGGGGGGTTTCACAGATACGCAGTATTTT. It specifies CASSFQRGGFTDTQYF. The chain recombines TRBV13 with TRBJ2-3, with 10 bases fitting TRBD2. The CDR3 is 16 amino acids. Germline V CDR1 and CDR2: PRHDT, FYEKMQ (reference sequence). Trimming removed 3 bases from V and 2 bases from J; junction bases left unmatched: 5.

The chain couples TRBV10-1 to TRBJ2-7; 13 nucleotides match TRBD2. V shed 6 bases and J 0 bases; nucleotides not matched to a gene: 5. Germline CDR1 and CDR2: WNHNN and SYGVQD (reference sequence). The CDR3 totals 16 residues. CDR3 nucleotides: TGCGCCAGCAGCCCAGGACTAGCGGGGGTCTCCTACGAGCAGTACTTC. It yields the protein CASSPGLAGVSYEQYF.

The CDR3 sequence is CASSSPGSGGSSTDTQYF. The CDR3 region has the DNA TGTGCCAGCAGCTCCCCAGGTAGCGGGGGGAGTAGCACAGATACGCAGTATTTT. J is TRBJ2-3 and V is TRBV9; 10 bases map to TRBD2. V lost 4 bases and J lost 0; bases outside the gene matches: 11. There are 18 residues in the CDR3. Germline V gene data show CDR1 as SGDLS and CDR2 as YYNGEE.

CDR3 nucleotide sequence: TGCGCCAGCAAAAAGGGGGGGACAGATACGCAGTATTTT. As protein: CASKKGGTDTQYF. The chain combines TRBV10-1 with TRBJ2-3; a possible D gene is TRBD2 (7 bases). Germline CDR1 is WNHNN and CDR2 is SYGVQD (reference sequence). V lost 7 bases, J lost 3 bases, and 11 bases lay in between. The CDR3 has 13 residues.

The rearrangement uses TRBV18 and TRBJ2-1; 8 positions agree with TRBD2. The germline V gene encodes CDR1 KGHSH and CDR2 LQKENI. The V gene end was trimmed by 5 bases and the J gene end by 8 bases; junction bases not matched to a gene: 11. The CDR3 runs 15 residues. This chain's CDR3 is CASSKQLAEGYEQFF. DNA of the CDR3: TGTGCCAGCTCAAAGCAACTAGCGGAAGGCTATGAGCAGTTCTTC.

This clone was observed a handful of times. In DNA form, the CDR3 reads TGTGCCAGCACGGAAGGGGGCTGGGGTTCACCCCTCCACTTT. This codes for CASTEGGWGSPLHF. The chain uses TRBV2 and TRBJ1-6, with 7 bases that match TRBD1. Germline V CDR1 and CDR2: SNHLY, FYNNEI. V shed 7 bases, J shed 9 bases, and the junction held 9 bases outside the gene matches. This CDR3 region has 14 residues.

This clone was counted once. This chain links TRBV27 with TRBJ1-3; D gene uncertain. From germline, CDR1 is MNHEY and CDR2 SMNVEV (reference sequence). Trimming removed 2 bases at V and 4 bases at J, with 12 bases between. The CDR3 is made up of 15 amino acids. CDR3 DNA: TGTGCCAGCAGTTTAACGCCGAGTTGGGGAAACACCATATATTTT. Its protein product is CASSLTPSWGNTIYF.